Detailed here is one TCR beta chain. Its antigen is currently unknown. The data were taken from a study of T cell responses to AZD1222 COVID-19 vaccine. Data came from immunoSEQ multiplex PCR; TCRdb stores just in-frame clones and leaves some out. The table lists more than 110,000 clones, more than 85% of them singletons, with 3% to 4.5% in the top ten. Whole-study findings and limits: Donor demographics were predominantly white British with a female majority; clonal diversity may be underestimated. Elevations in Spike-specific TCR breadth and depth followed administration of two AZD1222 doses.

The CDR3 runs 15 residues. Germline CDR1 and CDR2: SGHTS and YDEGEE. V shed 0 bases and J shed 4 bases, with 13 bases lying between them. The source was peripheral blood, collected 28 days after the second AZD1222 dose. The V call is TRBV5-8, the J call TRBJ2-5, with a weak D call TRBD2 (6 bases). The TCR originated in an adult who received the AZD1222 COVID-19 vaccine. The CDR3 DNA reads TGTGCCAGCAGCTTGGAACCCAGGAGGGGAGAGACCCAGTACTTC. Protein: CASSLEPRRGETQYF.